These T cell receptor beta chains were read from a single sample in a study of T cell repertoires in cytomegalovirus infection. MiXCR was run by TCRdb on the reads, yielding one entry per CDR3 protein. Of tens of thousands of distinct CDR3 sequences listed, approximately 43% are singletons. Their target antigens are unknown. The sample was CD8+ T cells from cultured PBMCs, taken from culture after CMV antigen stimulation. These receptors all stem from a human donor in good health (CMV status not recorded). Some clones in this sample may be carry-over from other donors' samples. Each CDR3 is given with its conserved first and last residue. Fields, in order: CDR3 DNA, CDR3 protein, J gene, V gene, D gene, CDR3 length, clone size. The D gene is left open where the match is weak. Clone size, where shown, is once, few, many, or a class for clones that have expanded.

TGTGCCAGCAGCCAAGCTAGCGGACCAAACAATGAGCAGTTCTTC CASSQASGPNNEQFF TRBJ2-1 TRBV4-2 TRBD2 15 NA
TGTGCCAGCAGCCCGACAGGCCACGAGACCCAGTACTTC CASSPTGHETQYF TRBJ2-5 TRBV3-1 NA 13 once
TGTGCCAGCAGCTTAGGCGGGAGGGCGACCTACGAGCAGTACTTC CASSLGGRATYEQYF TRBJ2-7 TRBV11-1 TRBD2 15 NA
TGTGCCAGCAGCTTAGCGGGTCGATACAATGAGCAGTTCTTC CASSLAGRYNEQFF TRBJ2-1 TRBV7-6 NA 14 few
TGTGCCAGCAGCCTCAGGGGGACCTACGAGCAGTACTTC CASSLRGTYEQYF TRBJ2-7 TRBV27 TRBD1 13 NA
TGTGCCAGTAGTCCCCGGGGCACCGGGGAGCTGTTTTTT CASSPRGTGELFF TRBJ2-2 TRBV19 NA 13 few
TGTGCCAGCAGCTGGGACGGCCAAGAGACCCAGTACTTC CASSWDGQETQYF TRBJ2-5 TRBV12-3/TRBV12-4 NA 13 NA
TGTGCCAGCAGTCCAGGGACTAGCGGGAGGGCCCTCGGAGATACGCAGTATTTT CASSPGTSGRALGDTQYF TRBJ2-3 TRBV12-3/TRBV12-4 TRBD2 18 NA
TGTGCCAGCAGCTCCCGACAGGGGGAAGAGACCCAGTACTTC CASSSRQGEETQYF TRBJ2-5 TRBV11-2 TRBD1 14 NA
TGTGCCAGCAGCCAGATTGGCAGCGATTACGAGCAGTACTTC CASSQIGSDYEQYF TRBJ2-7 TRBV7-8 NA 14 few
TGTGCCATCAGTGACCTACAAACTAGCGGGAGAACTTCTAGCACAGATACTCAGTATTTT CAISDLQTSGRTSSTDTQYF TRBJ2-3 TRBV10-3 TRBD2 20 NA
TGTGCCAGCAGTCCTAGAGGCTTTAGCAATCAGCCCCAGCATTTT CASSPRGFSNQPQHF TRBJ1-5 TRBV12-3/TRBV12-4 NA 15 few
TGTGCCAGCAGGACAATCCAGCGTAATTCACCCCTCCACTTT CASRTIQRNSPLHF TRBJ1-6 TRBV7-6 NA 14 few
TGTGCCAGCTCAGGGGTGGGCACTGAAGCTTTCTTT CASSGVGTEAFF TRBJ1-1 TRBV12-3/TRBV12-4 NA 12 few
TGTGCCAGCAGCTTAGGTTGGGACAGGGGGCAGTACGAGCAGTACTTC CASSLGWDRGQYEQYF TRBJ2-7 TRBV7-8 TRBD1 16 NA
TGCGCCAGCAGCGTCTCCGGGACTAGCGACTTCTACAATGAGCAGTTCTTC CASSVSGTSDFYNEQFF TRBJ2-1 TRBV5-1 TRBD2 17 NA
TGTGCCAGTAGTATAGGATCATTGGTTGAAGCTTTCTTT CASSIGSLVEAFF TRBJ1-1 TRBV19 NA 13 many